A single sample is the source of the 4 T cell receptor beta chains below, sequenced in a study of blood T cells in healthy people across ages. The use of a sample-barcoded 5' primer and a J-beta primer mix characterized a second PCR of roughly 6 to 11 cycles. TCRdb re-called the 5' RACE reads with MiXCR, one entry per CDR3 protein. The table records almost 800,000 distinct CDR3 sequences, about 62% of them present only once. The specimen sequenced was blood. The origin of the receptors is a man aged 30 to 45 in good health.

This clonotype was seen a few times. The rearrangement links TRBV29-1 to TRBJ2-2; perhaps TRBD2 as D (5 bases). From germline, CDR1 is SQVTM and CDR2 ANQGSEA. The V and J ends lost 5 bases and 7 bases respectively, with 17 bases between them. There are 14 residues in the CDR3. The CDR3 DNA reads as TGCAGCGTTAGGGAGAACGGTGGGAACGGGGAGCTGTTTTTT. Protein sequence: CSVRENGGNGELFF.

CDR3 bases: TGTGCCAGCTTTGATAGCGGGATGGAGACCCAGTACTTC. Translation: CASFDSGMETQYF. The rearrangement links TRBV12-3 or TRBV12-4 to TRBJ2-5; TRBD2 agrees at 8 bases. The CDR3 totals 13 residues. Germline trimming cut 8 bases from V and 5 bases from J; bases unmatched to any gene: 7.

The chain carries TRBV2 and TRBJ2-5; the D gene could be TRBD1 or TRBD2 (5 bases each). The CDR3 runs to 13 residues. Germline lookup yields CDR1 SNHLY and CDR2 FYNNEI. Trimming removed 5 bases at V and 2 bases at J, with 9 bases between. This CDR3 reads CASSIWGQETQYF. CDR3 nucleotide sequence: TGTGCCAGCAGTATATGGGGGCAAGAGACCCAGTACTTC.

The chain joins TRBV9 to TRBJ2-1; either TRBD1 or TRBD2 may supply D (5 bases each). V was pared by 3 bases and J by 3 bases, with 13 bases between. This CDR3 spans 15 amino acids. Looked up from germline, CDR1 is SGDLS and CDR2 is YYNGEE. CDR3 sequence: CASSGRDLGYNEQFF. The CDR3 DNA follows: TGTGCCAGCAGCGGCCGGGACCTAGGCTACAATGAGCAGTTCTTC.